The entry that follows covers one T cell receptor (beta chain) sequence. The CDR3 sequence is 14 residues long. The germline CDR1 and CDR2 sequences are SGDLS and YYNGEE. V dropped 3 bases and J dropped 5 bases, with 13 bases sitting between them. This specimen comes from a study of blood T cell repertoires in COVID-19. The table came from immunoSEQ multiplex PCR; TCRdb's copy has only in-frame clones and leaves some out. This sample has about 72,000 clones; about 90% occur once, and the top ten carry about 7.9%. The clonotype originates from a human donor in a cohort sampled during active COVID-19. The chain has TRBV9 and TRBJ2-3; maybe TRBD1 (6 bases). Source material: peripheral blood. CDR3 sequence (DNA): TGTGCCAGCAGCGGGGCGGAAGGGGGAGATACGCAGTATTTT. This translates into CASSGAEGGDTQYF.